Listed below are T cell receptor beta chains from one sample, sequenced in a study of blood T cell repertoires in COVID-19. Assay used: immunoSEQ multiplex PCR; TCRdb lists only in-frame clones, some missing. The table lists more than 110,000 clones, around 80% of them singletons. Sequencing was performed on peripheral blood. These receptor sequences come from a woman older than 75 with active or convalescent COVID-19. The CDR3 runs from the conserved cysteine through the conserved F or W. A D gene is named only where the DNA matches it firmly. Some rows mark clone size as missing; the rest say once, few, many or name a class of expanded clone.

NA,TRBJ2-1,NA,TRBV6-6,CASSYSGQGKGNEQFF,TGTGCCAGCAGTTACTCCGGGCAGGGGAAGGGGAATGAGCAGTTCTTC
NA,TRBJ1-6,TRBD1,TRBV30,CAWLGQGVSALHF,TGTGCCTGGTTAGGGCAGGGGGTCAGTGCCCTCCACTTT
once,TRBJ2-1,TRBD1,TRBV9,CASWTGTGADHEQFF,TGTGCCAGTTGGACTGGGACAGGGGCCGATCATGAGCAGTTCTTC
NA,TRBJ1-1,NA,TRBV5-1,CASSKLGVNTEAFF,TGCGCCAGCAGCAAACTAGGAGTGAACACTGAAGCTTTCTTT
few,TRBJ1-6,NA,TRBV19,CASTGIYNSPLHF,TGTGCCAGTACAGGGATCTATAATTCACCCCTCCACTTT
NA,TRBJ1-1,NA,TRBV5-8,CASSSTGHSNTEAFF,TGTGCCAGCAGTTCCACGGGACACTCGAACACTGAAGCTTTCTTT
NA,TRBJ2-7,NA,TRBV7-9,CASSRTQTGQEQYF,TGTGCCAGCAGCCGGACCCAAACCGGACAGGAGCAGTACTTC
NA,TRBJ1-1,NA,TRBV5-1,CASSLGDFAEAFF,TGCGCCAGCAGCTTGGGGGACTTTGCTGAAGCTTTCTTT
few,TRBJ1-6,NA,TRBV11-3,CASSLAPGTPLHF,TGTGCCAGCAGCTTAGCTCCAGGGACACCCCTCCACTTT
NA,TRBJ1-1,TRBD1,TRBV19,CASTPDRASRTEAFF,TGTGCCAGTACCCCCGACAGGGCGAGTAGAACTGAAGCTTTCTTT
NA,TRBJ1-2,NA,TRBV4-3,CASSQAPQSGFGSGYTF,TGCGCCAGCAGCCAAGCCCCCCAGTCTGGGTTCGGGAGCGGCTACACCTTC
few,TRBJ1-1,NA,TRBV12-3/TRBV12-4,CASEARDTEAFF,TGTGCCTCGGAGGCTCGGGACACTGAAGCTTTCTTT
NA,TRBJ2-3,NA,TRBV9,CASSFTRGTTDTQYF,TGTGCCAGCAGTTTTACAAGGGGTACCACAGATACGCAGTATTTT
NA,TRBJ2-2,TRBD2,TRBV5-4,CASSLRGGTGELFF,TGTGCCAGCAGCTTGCGGGGGGGCACCGGGGAGCTGTTTTTT
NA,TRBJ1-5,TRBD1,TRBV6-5,CASRQGQNQPQHF,TGTGCCAGCCGACAGGGGCAAAATCAGCCCCAGCATTTT
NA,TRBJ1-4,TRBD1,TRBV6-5,CASRETGNEKLFF,TGTGCCAGCAGGGAGACAGGGAATGAAAAACTGTTTTTT
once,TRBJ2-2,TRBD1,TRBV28,CASSTHRDRGRGGTGELFF,TGTGCCAGCAGTACCCACCGGGACAGGGGGCGTGGAGGCACCGGGGAGCTGTTTTTT
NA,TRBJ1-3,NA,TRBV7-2,CASGQNSGNTIYF,TGTGCCAGTGGACAGAACTCTGGAAACACCATATATTTT
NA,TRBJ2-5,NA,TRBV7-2,CASTPGAGIEETQYF,TGTGCCAGCACCCCTGGCGCGGGAATTGAAGAGACCCAGTACTTC
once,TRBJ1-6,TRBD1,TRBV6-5,CASSYRQGNSPLHF,TGTGCCAGCAGTTACCGACAGGGAAATTCACCCCTCCACTTT
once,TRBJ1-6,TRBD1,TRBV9,CASSTGQGLISPLHF,TGTGCCAGCAGCACCGGACAGGGGCTCATTTCACCCCTCCACTTT
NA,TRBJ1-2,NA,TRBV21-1,CASSKVRGGINYGYTF,TGTGCCAGCAGCAAAGTCCGTGGGGGGATAAACTATGGCTACACCTTC
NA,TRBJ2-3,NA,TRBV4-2,CASSQVGSPSTDTQYF,TGTGCCAGCAGCCAAGTGGGCTCCCCCAGCACAGATACGCAGTATTTT
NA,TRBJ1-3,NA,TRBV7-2,CASSSRTGGNTIYF,TGTGCCAGCAGCTCCCGGACTGGTGGAAACACCATATATTTT
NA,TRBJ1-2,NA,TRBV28,CASSSSVWGYTF,TGTGCCAGCAGTTCCAGCGTTTGGGGCTACACCTTC
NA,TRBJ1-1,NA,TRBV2,CASSVQGSTEAFF,TGTGCCAGCAGTGTGCAGGGTAGCACTGAAGCTTTCTTT
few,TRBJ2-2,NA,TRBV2,CASSVGQRLAGELFF,TGTGCCAGCAGTGTTGGACAGAGACTCGCCGGGGAGCTGTTTTTT
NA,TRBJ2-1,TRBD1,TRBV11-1,CASSARDRDYNEQFF,TGTGCCAGCAGCGCCCGGGACAGGGACTACAATGAGCAGTTCTTC
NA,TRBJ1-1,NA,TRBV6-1,CASSESPGNTEAFF,TGTGCCAGCAGTGAATCCCCAGGGAACACTGAAGCTTTCTTT
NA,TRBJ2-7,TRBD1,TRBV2,CASRRTGLSYEQYF,TGTGCCAGCAGGAGGACAGGACTTTCCTACGAGCAGTACTTC
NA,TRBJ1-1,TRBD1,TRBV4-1,CASSRDRGGTEAFF,TGCGCCAGCAGCCGAGACAGGGGCGGCACTGAAGCTTTCTTT
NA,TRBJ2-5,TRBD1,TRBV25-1,CASRQQGTEGTQYF,TGTGCCAGCAGACAACAGGGGACGGAAGGGACCCAGTACTTC
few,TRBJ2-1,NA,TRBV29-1,CSVDLGDYNEQFF,TGCAGCGTTGATCTAGGCGACTACAATGAGCAGTTCTTC
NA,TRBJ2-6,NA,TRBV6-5,CASSYSDRVGANVLTF,TGTGCCAGCAGTTACTCCGACCGGGTTGGGGCCAACGTCCTGACTTTC
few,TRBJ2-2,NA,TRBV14,CASSQASAGKWELFF,TGTGCCAGCAGCCAAGCCTCGGCAGGGAAATGGGAGCTGTTTTTT
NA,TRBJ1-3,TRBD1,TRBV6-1,CASSGGRQGASPGNTIYF,TGTGCCAGCAGTGGGGGACGACAGGGGGCTTCTCCTGGAAACACCATATATTTT
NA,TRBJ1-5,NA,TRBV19,CASSVTEGRSIGPQHF,TGTGCCAGTAGTGTGACGGAGGGACGGTCGATCGGGCCCCAGCATTTT
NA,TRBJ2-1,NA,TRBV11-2,CAGRMGGRNEQFF,TGTGCCGGCAGGATGGGGGGTAGGAATGAGCAGTTCTTC
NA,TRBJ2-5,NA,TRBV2,CASRRQQQETQYF,TGTGCCAGCAGACGACAGCAACAAGAGACCCAGTACTTC
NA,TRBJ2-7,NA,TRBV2,CASVLAKEQYF,TGTGCCAGCGTACTAGCTAAGGAGCAGTACTTC
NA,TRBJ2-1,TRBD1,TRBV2,CASSLGQGLNNEQFF,TGTGCCAGCAGCCTGGGACAGGGTCTGAACAATGAGCAGTTCTTC
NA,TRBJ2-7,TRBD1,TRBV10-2,CASSKSDRNLYEQYF,TGCGCCAGCAGTAAATCGGACAGGAACCTCTACGAGCAGTACTTC
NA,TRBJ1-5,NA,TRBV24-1,CATSEFTSDQPQHF,TGTGCCACCAGTGAGTTTACCAGTGATCAGCCCCAGCATTTT
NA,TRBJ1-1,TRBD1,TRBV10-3,CAINPGQGASERSEAFF,TGTGCCATCAACCCGGGACAGGGGGCGTCTGAAAGATCTGAAGCTTTCTTT
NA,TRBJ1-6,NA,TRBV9,CASSVGIAGNSPLHF,TGTGCCAGCAGCGTAGGAATTGCGGGTAATTCACCCCTCCACTTT
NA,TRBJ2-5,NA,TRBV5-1,CASSWKQGETQYF,TGCGCCAGCAGCTGGAAACAGGGAGAGACCCAGTACTTC
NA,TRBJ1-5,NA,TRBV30,CAWGGQNNQPQHF,TGTGCCTGGGGGGGACAAAACAATCAGCCCCAGCATTTT
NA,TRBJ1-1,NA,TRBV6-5,CASKVGLNTEAFF,TGTGCCAGCAAGGTCGGGTTGAACACTGAAGCTTTCTTT
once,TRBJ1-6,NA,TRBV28,CASSSQTGSYNSPLHF,TGTGCCAGCAGTTCCCAGACAGGTTCCTATAATTCACCCCTCCACTTT
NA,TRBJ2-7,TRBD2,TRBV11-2,CASSGLAPREQYF,TGTGCCAGCAGCGGACTAGCCCCCCGCGAGCAGTACTTC
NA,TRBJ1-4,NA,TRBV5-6,CASSLNLSPGEISEKLFF,TGTGCCAGCAGCTTGAATCTCTCTCCAGGGGAAATCAGTGAAAAACTGTTTTTT
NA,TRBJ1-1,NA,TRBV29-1,CSVVKGEMNTEAFF,TGCAGCGTTGTAAAGGGAGAAATGAACACTGAAGCTTTCTTT
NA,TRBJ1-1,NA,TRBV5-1,CASSLRTYTEAFF,TGCGCCAGCAGCCTCCGGACATACACTGAAGCTTTCTTT
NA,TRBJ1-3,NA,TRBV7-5,CARSPWYSSGNTIYF,TGTGCCAGAAGCCCCTGGTACAGCTCTGGAAACACCATATATTTT
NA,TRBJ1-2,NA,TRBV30,CAWGSWGGDGGGYTF,TGTGCCTGGGGCTCTTGGGGGGGCGACGGAGGTGGCTACACCTTC
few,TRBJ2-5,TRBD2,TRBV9,CASSTRTGGRETQYF,TGTGCCAGCAGCACACGGACGGGGGGTCGGGAGACCCAGTACTTC